This TCR beta chain was captured by sequencing in a study of radiotherapy plus CTLA-4 blockade in lung cancer. Measured with immunoSEQ multiplex PCR; TCRdb has only the in-frame clones, and not every one. The sample shows 75,000 to 100,000 clones, approximately 72% of them seen only once. The germline V gene has CDR1 SGHTA and CDR2 FQGTGA. Trimming took 4 bases from V and 2 from J; bases not matched to a gene: 1. The CDR3 is made up of 13 amino acids. The receptor comes from a human donor with non-small cell lung cancer who had a partial response to radiotherapy plus ipilimumab. Some clones in this sample may be carry-over from other donors' samples. The source material was peripheral blood, sampled from a patient treated with radiotherapy plus ipilimumab. The chain has TRBV7-3 and TRBJ2-5, with TRBD2 identical over 7 bases. The CDR3 sequence: CASSSSGQETQYF. DNA for the CDR3: TGTGCCAGCAGCTCTAGCGGTCAAGAGACCCAGTACTTC.